This TCR beta chain was sequenced in a study of T cells expressing NK-cell markers. Germline CDR1 is SGHVS and CDR2 is FQNEAQ. This CDR3 is 14 amino acids long. TCRdb re-called the 5' RACE reads and shows each CDR3 protein once, DNA omitted. The sample data list 440,000 or so distinct CDR3 sequences. Sequencing was done on a sample of blood T cells: a sorted CD56 or NKG2C T cell subset, CD4+ or CD8+ T cells, or bulk PBMC T cells (not recorded which). The J gene is TRBJ1-1, the V gene TRBV7-8. This TCR was recovered from a woman between 18 and 75 years old in good health. CDR3 protein: CASSFEGMRTEAFF.